A selection of T cell receptor beta chains follows, all from one sample in a study of T cells in Graves' hyperthyroidism and ophthalmopathy. TCRdb ran MiXCR on the multiplex PCR reads and lists one entry per CDR3 protein. This sample carries approximately 640,000 distinct CDR3 sequences, 17% of them seen once, and the ten largest clones take 15% to 17%. Sequencing was carried out using blood. The origin of the receptors is a man in his fifties with Graves' hyperthyroidism. Both conserved end residues are part of each CDR3. The D gene is left open where the match is weak. For some rows the clone size is stated as once, few or many, or as a class when expanded; others skip it.

CDR3 protein	D gene	clone size	V gene
CASSLSPVGEQYF	.	.	TRBV28
CASSGEILNTEAFF	.	few	TRBV6-1
CSATGVNSNQPQHF	.	.	TRBV20-1
CASSLQGMYEQYF	.	many	TRBV11-2
CAWRWTGENTEAFF	TRBD1	.	TRBV30
CASSQVQENGNQPQHF	.	.	TRBV4-1
CASSSSRQFSYEQYF	.	many	TRBV19
CASTSGCRPDTQYF	.	.	TRBV28
CASTDSGRAHDYNEQFF	TRBD2	.	TRBV9
CASTLLRGLTGNTIYF	TRBD1	few	TRBV5-6
CASSSIAGGSYEQYF	TRBD2	many	TRBV7-9
CASSEMGGAFF	.	few	TRBV6-1
CASSPTGLAGVGPETQYF	TRBD2	many	TRBV6-1
CASSRQLAGGPTDTQYF	TRBD2	.	TRBV5-4